The next 17 T cell receptor beta chains were all read from a single sample in a study of healthy donors' naive CD4 and CD8 T cells. Starting from roughly 0.55 ug of total RNA, TCR libraries were made with linear amplification. One entry per CDR3 protein, called by TCRdb with MiXCR from the reads. This sample has around 200,000 distinct CDR3 sequences, with under 85% found just once. The sequenced material came from naive CD4+ and CD8+ T cells sorted from blood, pooled from several donors. The receptor set was obtained from a pool of human donors in good health; the sample pools cells from several healthy donors.

The chain has TRBV29-1 and TRBJ2-7; 10 positions match TRBD1. The V gene's germline CDR1 is SQVTM and CDR2 ANQGSEA. The CDR3 consists of 15 residues. J gave up 1 base and V 5 bases, and 8 bases lay outside the gene matches. CDR3 DNA: TGCAGCGTTTGGACCGGGACAGGGGCTTCCTACGAGCAGTACTTC. This translates into CSVWTGTGASYEQYF.

The chain uses TRBV29-1 and TRBJ1-2; 8 bases align to TRBD1. CDR1 and CDR2 from the germline V gene are SQVTM and ANQGSEA. The CDR3 runs to 14 residues. The V and J ends lost 8 bases and 4 bases, in that order; junction bases with no gene match: 12. The CDR3 DNA sequence: TGCAGCTTAAAGAACCGGGACAGGAGCTATGGCTACACCTTC. This codes for CSLKNRDRSYGYTF.

The chain employs TRBV27 and TRBJ2-7; D is possibly TRBD1 (5 bases). The CDR3 spans 15 residues. Germline V gene lookup returns CDR1 MNHEY and CDR2 SMNVEV (reference sequence). V gave up 4 bases and J gave up 1 base, with 14 bases separating them. The CDR3 sequence is CASSSSSGRSYEQYF. CDR3 DNA sequence: TGTGCCAGCAGTTCCTCCTCAGGGCGGTCCTACGAGCAGTACTTC.

In its sample, this clonotype was seen a few times. V is TRBV6-1 and J is TRBJ1-5; possibly TRBD1 for D (5 bases). The CDR3 is 13 residues long. In germline, CDR1 is MNHNS, CDR2 SASEGT. V lost 3 bases, J lost 4 bases, and 7 bases lay in between. Here the CDR3 reads CASSDSGNQPQHF. The CDR3 nucleotides are TGTGCCAGCAGTGATTCAGGGAATCAGCCCCAGCATTTT.

The table lists this clonotype with a few counts. The V call is TRBV12-3 or TRBV12-4, the J call TRBJ2-3, with 7 bases lining up with TRBD2. V lost 4 bases, J lost 4 bases, and 5 bases stayed unmatched. The CDR3 loop spans 14 amino acids. CDR3 coding DNA: TGTGCCAGCAGTTCCGGACTAGATGCAGATACGCAGTATTTT. Protein sequence: CASSSGLDADTQYF.

A word on this clonotype: An end of the junction does not agree with germline; a read error may underlie this. The chain combines TRBV10-3 with TRBJ1-6, with D perhaps TRBD1 (6 bases). The CDR3 has 13 residues. The germline V gene has CDR1 ENHRY and CDR2 SYGVKD. The CDR3 nucleotides read TGCGCCATCGGGGGACAAATAAATTCACCCCTCCACTTT. Translated: CAIGGQINSPLHF.

The chain has TRBV5-1 and TRBJ2-1, with D possibly matching TRBD2 (6 bases). The V gene's germline CDR1 is SGHRS and CDR2 YFSETQ. Trimming removed 4 bases at V and 7 bases at J, with 18 bases between. CDR3 length equals 15 residues. This chain's CDR3 is CASSPVAAPGNEQFF. CDR3 DNA: TGCGCCAGCAGCCCTGTAGCGGCCCCGGGTAATGAGCAGTTCTTC.

The chain employs TRBV6-5 and TRBJ1-6; no reliable D call. The CDR3 sequence is 13 residues long. Germline CDR1 MNHEY, CDR2 SVGAGI. V lost 4 bases, J lost 9 bases, and 10 bases lay in between. As DNA, the CDR3 is TGTGCCAGCAGTTCTGGGGAAGGTTCACCCCTCCACTTT. Residues: CASSSGEGSPLHF.

The chain carries TRBV5-1 and TRBJ1-1; possible D gene TRBD1, 5 bases. This CDR3 comprises 16 residues. Germline CDR1 reads SGHRS; CDR2 reads YFSETQ. Trimming removed 1 base at V and 0 bases at J, with 13 bases between. The CDR3 sequence is CASSLTAQGVNTEAFF. The CDR3 coding sequence is TGCGCCAGCAGCTTGACGGCTCAGGGTGTGAACACTGAAGCTTTCTTT. The full variable domain, rest sourced from reference TRBV5-1 and TRBJ1-1, is KAGVTQTPRYLIKTRGQQVTLSCSPISGHRSVSWYQQTPGQGLQFLFEYFSETQRNKGNFPGRFSGRQFSNSRSEMNVSTLELGDSALYLCASSLTAQGVNTEAFFGQGTRLTVV.

This chain joins TRBV5-5 and TRBJ1-6; maybe TRBD1 (6 bases). CDR1 is SGHKS and CDR2 is YYEKEE in the germline V gene (reference sequence). V was shortened by 4 bases and J by 9 bases, with 14 bases between the two germline ends. This CDR3 has 14 amino acids. The CDR3 loop is CASSLTGLASPLHF. CDR3 bases: TGTGCCAGCAGCCTTACAGGGCTGGCTTCACCCCTCCACTTT.

V is TRBV29-1 and J is TRBJ1-3, with 7 bases fitting TRBD1. The germline gives CDR1 SQVTM, CDR2 ANQGSEA. With V trimmed by 6 bases and J by 0 bases, 11 bases remained unmatched. The CDR3 has 16 amino acids. The CDR3 nucleotides read TGCAGCGTCGGGACAGAATCGGCCTACTCTGGAAACACCATATATTTT. Translating gives CSVGTESAYSGNTIYF. Full variable domain (missing parts from reference TRBV29-1 and TRBJ1-3): SAVISQKPSRDICQRGTSLTIQCQVDSQVTMMFWYRQQPGQSLTLIATANQGSEATYESGFVIDKFPISRPNLTFSTLTVSNMSPEDSSIYLCSVGTESAYSGNTIYFGEGSWLTVV.

The chain links TRBV11-2 to TRBJ2-1; TRBD2 aligns across 11 bases. The CDR3 sequence is 13 residues long. Germline loops: CDR1 SGHAT, CDR2 FQNNGV. Trimming removed 6 bases from V and 6 bases from J; junction bases left unmatched: 1. Written as DNA, the CDR3 is TGTGCCAGCAGTCTAGCGGGAGGCAATGAGCAGTTCTTC. Its protein product is CASSLAGGNEQFF.

The V and J genes are TRBV29-1 and TRBJ2-7; no firm D call. V dropped 4 bases and J dropped 0 bases, with 7 bases sitting between them. Germline V gene lookup returns CDR1 SQVTM and CDR2 ANQGSEA. The CDR3 spans 12 residues. The CDR3 loop reads CSVGDGSYEQYF. For the CDR3, the DNA is TGCAGCGTTGGCGACGGCTCCTACGAGCAGTACTTC.

This clonotype was recorded once. V and J are TRBV29-1 and TRBJ2-2, with D hard to call. The germline V gene encodes CDR1 SQVTM and CDR2 ANQGSEA. Trimming removed 3 bases at V and 0 bases at J, with 5 bases between. The length of the CDR3 is 13 residues. This chain's CDR3 is CSVELANTGELFF. The CDR3 bases are TGCAGCGTTGAGCTCGCGAACACCGGGGAGCTGTTTTTT.

This clonotype was observed a handful of times. The chain joins TRBV29-1 to TRBJ2-1; 10 nucleotides match TRBD2. The CDR3 sequence is 13 residues long. With 7 bases clipped from V and 4 bases from J, the junction kept 4 bases outside the gene matches. Germline CDR1 reads SQVTM; CDR2 reads ANQGSEA. CDR3 DNA: TGCAGCGGTGGACTAGCGGAGTACAATGAGCAGTTCTTC. Its translation is CSGGLAEYNEQFF.

This chain joins TRBV29-1 and TRBJ2-3; TRBD1 matches 7 bases. The ends lost 5 bases at V and 0 bases at J; junction bases unmatched: 8. Germline V gene sequence: CDR1 SQVTM, CDR2 ANQGSEA. This CDR3 region has 15 residues. DNA for the CDR3: TGCAGCGTTCTTCTCTCGACAGGGAGCACAGATACGCAGTATTTT. The encoded protein is CSVLLSTGSTDTQYF.

This clonotype was seen once. The chain links TRBV5-4 to TRBJ2-7, with TRBD2 matching over 8 bases. This CDR3 contains 14 residues. From germline, CDR1 is SGHNT and CDR2 YYREEE (reference sequence). After removal of 4 bases from V and 4 bases from J, the junction contained 7 bases not matched to a gene. CDR3 in amino acids: CASSLSGSRYEQYF. The CDR3 nucleotides read TGTGCCAGCAGCCTGAGCGGGAGTAGGTACGAGCAGTACTTC.